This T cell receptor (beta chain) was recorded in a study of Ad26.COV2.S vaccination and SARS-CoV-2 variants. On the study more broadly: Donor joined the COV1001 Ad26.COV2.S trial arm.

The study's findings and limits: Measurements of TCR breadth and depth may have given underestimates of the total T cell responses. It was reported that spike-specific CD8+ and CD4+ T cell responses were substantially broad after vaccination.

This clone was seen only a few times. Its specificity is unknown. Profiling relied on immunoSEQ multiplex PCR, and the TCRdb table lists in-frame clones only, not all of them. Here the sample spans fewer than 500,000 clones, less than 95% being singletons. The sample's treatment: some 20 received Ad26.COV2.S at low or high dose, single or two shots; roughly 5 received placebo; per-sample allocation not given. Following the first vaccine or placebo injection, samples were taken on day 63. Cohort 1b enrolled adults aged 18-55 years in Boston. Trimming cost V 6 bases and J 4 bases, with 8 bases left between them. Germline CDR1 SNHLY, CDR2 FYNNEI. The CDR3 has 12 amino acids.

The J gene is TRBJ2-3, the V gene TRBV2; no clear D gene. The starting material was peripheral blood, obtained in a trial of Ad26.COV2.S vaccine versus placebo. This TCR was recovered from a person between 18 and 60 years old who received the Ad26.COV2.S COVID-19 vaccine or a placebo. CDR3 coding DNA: TGTGCCAGCAGAGGGATGGCAGATACGCAGTATTTT. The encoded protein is CASRGMADTQYF. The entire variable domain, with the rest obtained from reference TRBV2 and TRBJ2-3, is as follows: EPEVTQTPSHQVTQMGQEVILRCVPISNHLYFYWYRQILGQKVEFLVSFYNNEISEKSEIFDDQFSVERPDGSNFTLKIRSTKLEDSAMYFCASRGMADTQYFGPGTRLTVL.